Each of the 9 T cell receptor beta chains below was sequenced from the same sample in a study of blood T cell repertoires in COVID-19. Data came from immunoSEQ multiplex PCR; TCRdb stores just in-frame clones and leaves some out. Altogether 250,000 or so clones are present, 70% to 80% being singletons, with the ten largest covering over 3%. What was sequenced was peripheral blood. These receptors came from an elderly woman with acute or convalescent COVID-19.

The chain is built from TRBV6-5 and TRBJ1-1, with 7 positions matching TRBD1. The CDR3 is made up of 15 amino acids. V was pared by 6 bases and J by 0 bases, with 7 bases of the junction left unmatched. Germline CDR1 reads MNHEY; CDR2 reads SVGAGI. As DNA, the CDR3 is TGTGCCAGCAGGGGACAGCCTCCCCTGAACACTGAAGCTTTCTTT. Its protein is CASRGQPPLNTEAFF.

The rearrangement links TRBV5-5 to TRBJ2-5; D possibly corresponds to TRBD2 (5 bases). The CDR3 spans 14 residues. Between the trimmed V and J ends, which lost 7 bases and 5 bases, there was a span of 18 bases. Germline-derived CDR1 and CDR2 are SGHKS and YYEKEE (reference sequence). The CDR3 nucleotides read TGTGCCAGCTCCTACGGGGTTTTGGGGGAGACCCAGTACTTC. Amino acids: CASSYGVLGETQYF.

The V and J genes are TRBV5-6 and TRBJ2-7; D is uncertain. The germline V gene encodes CDR1 SGHDT and CDR2 YYEEEE. This CDR3 is built from 14 residues. V gave up 0 bases and J gave up 1 base, with 8 bases separating them. CDR3 sequence (DNA): TGTGCCAGCAGCTTGGACGCGCAATCCTACGAGCAGTACTTC. It translates to CASSLDAQSYEQYF. Combining the CDR3 with reference TRBV5-6 and TRBJ2-7 gives the whole variable domain DAGVTQSPTHLIKTRGQQVTLRCSPKSGHDTVSWYQQALGQGPQFIFQYYEEEERQRGNFPDRFSGHQFPNYSSELNVNALLLGDSALYLCASSLDAQSYEQYFGPGTRLTVT.

V and J are TRBV7-2 and TRBJ2-3; TRBD2 aligns across 10 bases. The length of the CDR3 is 15 residues. Trimming took 4 bases from V and 6 from J; bases not matched to a gene: 7. CDR1 and CDR2 (germline): SGHTA, FQGNSA. The DNA for the CDR3 is TGTGCCAGCAGCTCGGGACTAGCGTTACAGGATACGCAGTATTTT. It codes for CASSSGLALQDTQYF. The full variable domain, in which reference TRBV7-2 and TRBJ2-3 provide the parts outside the CDR3, is GAGVSQSPSNKVTEKGKDVELRCDPISGHTALYWYRQSLGQGLEFLIYFQGNSAPDKSGLPSDRFSAERTGGSVSTLTIQRTQQEDSAVYLCASSSGLALQDTQYFGPGTRLTVL.

This rearrangement joins TRBV20-1 to TRBJ1-2; D is undetermined. Germline V gene data show CDR1 as DFQATT and CDR2 as SNEGSKA (reference sequence). The V and J ends lost 7 bases and 6 bases respectively, with 12 bases between them. The CDR3 covers 11 residues. CDR3 nucleotides: TGCAGTGGGCGGGGTTTGGATGGCTACACCTTC. The encoded protein is CSGRGLDGYTF.

The chain recombines TRBV6-2 or TRBV6-3 with TRBJ2-1; TRBD2 aligns across 8 bases. The J segment lost 4 bases and the V segment lost 4 bases, leaving 6 bases of the junction unmatched. The germline V gene has CDR1 MNHEY and CDR2 SVGEGT. The CDR3 spans 15 residues. The CDR3 is CASSFGLAGYNEQFF. The CDR3 coding sequence is TGTGCCAGCAGTTTCGGACTAGCAGGGTACAATGAGCAGTTCTTC.

The J gene is TRBJ1-3, the V gene TRBV7-9; 9 bases map to TRBD1. V shed 3 bases, J shed 4 bases, and the junction held 13 bases outside the gene matches. Germline-derived CDR1 and CDR2 are SEHNR and FQNEAQ (reference sequence). CDR3 length equals 18 residues. As DNA, the CDR3 is TGTGCCAGCAGCTTCGTTTTGACAGGGGGACTGTCGGGAAACACCATATATTTT. This translates into CASSFVLTGGLSGNTIYF.

This sequence joins TRBV14 and TRBJ1-2; a possible D gene is TRBD1 (6 bases). Trimming took off 0 bases at V and 6 bases at J, with 17 bases between the two ends. Germline assignment: CDR1 SGHDN and CDR2 FVKESK. This CDR3 has 16 amino acids. The DNA of the CDR3 is TGTGCCAGCAGCCAAGATCTGAGGGACAACTTCAATGGCTACACCTTC. It is translated as CASSQDLRDNFNGYTF.

J is TRBJ2-5 and V is TRBV9; the match to TRBD2 covers 9 bases. This CDR3 spans 16 amino acids. V dropped 0 bases and J dropped 5; count of bases not matched to a gene: 8. Looked up from germline, CDR1 is SGDLS and CDR2 is YYNGEE. The CDR3 bases are TGTGCCAGCAGCGTAGCCGGGCGGGGGGGCCTTGAGACCCAGTACTTC. Protein product: CASSVAGRGGLETQYF. Full variable domain (missing parts from reference TRBV9 and TRBJ2-5): DSGVTQTPKHLITATGQRVTLRCSPRSGDLSVYWYQQSLDQGLQFLIQYYNGEERAKGNILERFSAQQFPDLHSELNLSSLELGDSALYFCASSVAGRGGLETQYFGPGTRLLVL.